These 5 T cell receptor beta chains share one sample of origin, sequenced in a study of identical twins. In TCRdb, the 5' RACE reads were re-called with MiXCR into one record per CDR3 protein. Among 1.5 million to 2 million distinct CDR3 sequences listed, less than 35% were seen once. Sequences were obtained from cord blood. The receptors originated from a newborn girl in good health.

This clonotype occurred many times. The chain carries TRBV9 and TRBJ1-2; no clear D. The CDR3 sequence is 13 residues long. Trimming stripped 0 bases from V and 0 bases from J, with 3 bases between. Per the germline V gene, CDR1 is SGDLS and CDR2 is YYNGEE. CDR3 bases: TGTGCCAGCAGCGTAGTCGCTAACTATGGCTACACCTTC. Translation gives CASSVVANYGYTF.

The chain has TRBV12-3 or TRBV12-4 and TRBJ1-2, with a weak D call TRBD1 (6 bases). This CDR3 comprises 13 residues. V was trimmed by 1 base and J by 8 bases, leaving 11 bases between them. As DNA, the CDR3 is TGTGCCAGCAGTTTAGTAGGGGGTGGGGGCTACACCTTC. Translating gives CASSLVGGGGYTF.

This clonotype was seen a handful of times. This rearrangement joins TRBV20-1 to TRBJ2-1; 7 bases line up with TRBD2. Trimming at V came to 1 base and at J to 4 bases, leaving 10 bases not matched to a gene. From germline, CDR1 is DFQATT and CDR2 SNEGSKA (reference sequence). The CDR3 is 16 residues long. The CDR3 coding sequence is TGCAGTGCTAGAGCCCCGGGCGGGGGAAATTACAATGAGCAGTTCTTC. As protein: CSARAPGGGNYNEQFF.

This clonotype was picked up a small number of times. The CDR3 loop reads CASNPGELFF. The CDR3 bases are TGTGCCAGCAACCCCGGGGAGCTGTTTTTT. V and J are TRBV11-1 and TRBJ2-2, with D unresolved. Germline assignment: CDR1 SGHAT and CDR2 FQDESV (reference sequence). Trimming stripped 7 bases from V and 6 bases from J, with 3 bases between. The CDR3 has 10 residues.

As concerns this clonotype: The junction differs from germline at one of its ends, possibly a read error. The V and J genes are TRBV5-1 and TRBJ2-3, with a tentative D call TRBD2 (6 bases). Germline CDR1 SGHRS, CDR2 YFSETQ. The CDR3 runs 13 residues. The CDR3 coding sequence is TGCGCCAGCACCTTGGAGGGGCGAGATACGCAGTATTTT. Encoded protein: CASTLEGRDTQYF.